One and the same sample provided the 19 T cell receptor beta chains below, sequenced in a study of spatial heterogeneity in lung cancer. As to time point: sample taken at primary tumor resection. TCRdb reanalysed the 5' RACE reads using MiXCR and keeps one entry per CDR3 protein. Among about 23,000 distinct CDR3 sequences listed, under 4% were seen once. The specimen comprised PBMCs, sampled at surgery. Receptor source: a female donor with early-stage non-small cell lung cancer.

This clonotype has a count of ten or more. The rearrangement uses TRBV29-1 and TRBJ2-3; D not resolved. Germline-derived CDR1 and CDR2 are SQVTM and ANQGSEA. V was shortened by 3 bases and J by 0 bases, with 10 bases between the two germline ends. This CDR3 has 14 residues. The CDR3 region has the DNA TGCAGCGTTGATGGTGGGGTAAGCACAGATACGCAGTATTTT. It encodes CSVDGGVSTDTQYF.

This clonotype was counted ten times or more. The rearrangement uses TRBV20-1 and TRBJ2-3, with TRBD2 as a possible D gene (6 bases). The germline gives CDR1 DFQATT, CDR2 SNEGSKA (reference sequence). The V gene lost 5 bases and the J gene lost 5 bases, with 23 bases spanning the gap. CDR3 length: 16 residues. As DNA, the CDR3 is TGCAGTGCTCCCCACTTGGGGGGTTGGGGGAAAGATACGCAGTATTTT. Its protein product is CSAPHLGGWGKDTQYF.

This clonotype was observed many times. The V gene is TRBV20-1, the J gene TRBJ2-5; D is uncertain. This CDR3 is 12 amino acids long. Germline V gene sequence: CDR1 DFQATT, CDR2 SNEGSKA (reference sequence). With 3 bases removed from V and 7 bases from J, the gap between germline ends came to 12 bases. This chain's CDR3 is CSARGDLGTQYF. DNA for the CDR3: TGCAGTGCTAGGGGTGATCTCGGGACCCAGTACTTC.

This clonotype has a count of ten or more. This chain joins TRBV7-9 and TRBJ2-1; TRBD2 matches 13 bases. Germline lookup yields CDR1 SEHNR and CDR2 FQNEAQ (reference sequence). The CDR3 extends over 19 amino acids. V shed 4 bases and J 7 bases; nucleotides not matched to a gene: 16. This CDR3 is CASSSRLAGGPPSRNEQFF. The CDR3 DNA reads TGTGCCAGCAGCTCGAGACTAGCGGGAGGCCCTCCTTCGAGGAATGAGCAGTTCTTC. The variable domain in full, with the rest retrieved from reference TRBV7-9 and TRBJ2-1, is DTGVSQNPRHKITKRGQNVTFRCDPISEHNRLYWYRQTLGQGPEFLTYFQNEAQLEKSRLLSDRFSAERPKGSFSTLEIQRTEQGDSAMYLCASSSRLAGGPPSRNEQFFGPGTRLTVL.

This clonotype was seen ten or more times. V usage is TRBV9 and J usage is TRBJ1-3; D call uncertain. The CDR3 is made up of 14 amino acids. CDR1 and CDR2 from the germline V gene are SGDLS and YYNGEE. V lost 3 bases, J lost 0 bases, and 7 bases lay in between. In nucleotides, the CDR3 is TGTGCCAGCAGCGCGGCCGACTCTGGAAACACCATATATTTT. It codes for CASSAADSGNTIYF.

This clonotype was detected a few times. The rearrangement links TRBV21-1 to TRBJ2-1; the table calls TRBD1, which could not be checked here. TRBV21-1 is tagged as a pseudogene. The CDR3 is 14 amino acids. In nucleotides, the CDR3 is TGTGCCAGCAGCAAGGGACAGGGAGGTAATGAGCAGTTCTTC. Protein: CASSKGQGGNEQFF.

This clonotype showed up many times. This rearrangement joins TRBV4-1 to TRBJ2-7; D is perhaps TRBD1 (6 bases). This CDR3 has 14 residues. In germline, CDR1 is MGHRA, CDR2 YSYEKL. Trimming shortened V by 1 base and J by 4 bases, and 11 bases separated the two germline ends. In DNA, the CDR3 is TGCGCCAGCAGCCAAGGCCGGGACATATACGAGCAGTACTTC. Residues: CASSQGRDIYEQYF.

Ten or more counts support this clonotype. V gene TRBV10-3 combines with J gene TRBJ1-3, with 7 bases that match TRBD1. The length of the CDR3 is 16 residues. The germline V gene has CDR1 ENHRY and CDR2 SYGVKD. Germline trimming cut 2 bases from V and 1 base from J; bases unmatched to any gene: 5. Here the CDR3 reads CAISEGQANSGNTIYF. The CDR3 DNA reads as TGTGCCATCAGTGAGGGACAGGCTAATTCTGGAAACACCATATATTTT.

V and J are TRBV18 and TRBJ1-6; D gene uncertain. Germline-derived CDR1 and CDR2 are KGHSH and LQKENI. This CDR3 is built from 13 residues. Trimming took 3 bases from V and 9 from J, leaving 9 bases between them. The CDR3 spells CASSPRTSSPLHF. The DNA of the CDR3 is TGTGCCAGCTCACCGAGGACTTCTTCACCCCTCCACTTT.

In this sample, this clonotype turned up many times. The rearrangement joins TRBV4-1 to TRBJ2-1; the D is unclear. The CDR3 length is 16 residues. CDR1 and CDR2 (germline): MGHRA, YSYEKL. Trimming left V 2 bases short and J 1 base short, with 12 bases between. The CDR3 reads CASSQYAGFSYNEQFF. CDR3 DNA: TGCGCCAGCAGCCAATATGCCGGGTTTTCCTACAATGAGCAGTTCTTC.

This clonotype was seen at least ten times. The chain links TRBV5-1 to TRBJ2-3, with 7 nucleotides matching TRBD1. The germline V gene has CDR1 SGHRS and CDR2 YFSETQ. The CDR3 spans 14 residues. J gave up 2 bases and V 4 bases, and 4 bases lay outside the gene matches. The CDR3 is CASSPTGSTDTQYF. The CDR3 DNA reads as TGCGCCAGCAGCCCGACAGGGTCCACAGATACGCAGTATTTT.

This clonotype was observed many times. The J gene is TRBJ1-5, the V gene TRBV28; D not resolved. The V end lost 2 bases, the J end lost 7 bases, and 0 bases lay between the germline ends. The CDR3 spans 10 residues. Germline V gene sequence: CDR1 MDHEN, CDR2 SYDVKM. In nucleotides, the CDR3 is TGTGCCAGCAGTTTACAGCCCCAGCATTTT. It translates to CASSLQPQHF.

The gene calls are TRBV6-5 and TRBJ1-1, with a possible D match to TRBD1 (6 bases). This CDR3 is 15 amino acids long. CDR1 and CDR2 from the germline V gene are MNHEY and SVGAGI. V lost 4 bases to trimming and J lost 3 bases, with 15 bases between them. The CDR3 DNA reads as TGTGCCAGCAGTTTAACAGGGTATTCGGACACTGAAGCTTTCTTT. This sequence encodes CASSLTGYSDTEAFF.

In this sample, this clonotype turned up many times. The V gene is TRBV11-2, the J gene TRBJ2-1; the D gene could be TRBD1 or TRBD2 (6 bases each). CDR3 size: 12 residues. Germline V gene sequence: CDR1 SGHAT, CDR2 FQNNGV. Trimming stripped 5 bases from V and 9 bases from J, with 11 bases between. The CDR3 loop is CASSTWGAEQFF. The CDR3 DNA follows: TGTGCCAGCAGCACCTGGGGGGCTGAGCAGTTCTTC.

This clonotype appeared many times. The genes are TRBV5-4 and TRBJ2-3; TRBD2 matches at 7 bases. The CDR3 covers 17 residues. V trimming: 1 base; J trimming: 4 bases; junction bases outside the gene matches: 12. CDR1 and CDR2 (germline): SGHNT, YYREEE (reference sequence). The CDR3 sequence is CASSLLSGLRSSDTQYF. CDR3 coding DNA: TGTGCCAGCAGCTTGTTATCGGGACTACGCAGCTCAGATACGCAGTATTTT.

This clonotype has ten or more counts. This chain uses TRBV19 with TRBJ2-4, with TRBD1 identical over 11 bases. The CDR3 loop spans 14 amino acids. Germline assignment: CDR1 LNHDA and CDR2 SQIVND (reference sequence). J lost 8 bases, V lost 3 bases, and 3 bases had no gene match. The CDR3 coding sequence is TGTGCCAGTAGTATGGGACAGGGGGTAGACATTCAGTACTTC. Translated: CASSMGQGVDIQYF.

This clonotype was found many times. This sequence joins TRBV29-1 and TRBJ2-2; 11 bases map to TRBD1. This CDR3 has 16 residues. Unmatched junction bases numbered 7, after V lost 4 bases and J lost 3 bases. Germline V gene sequence: CDR1 SQVTM, CDR2 ANQGSEA. The CDR3 protein is CSVAKDRGRDTGELFF. The CDR3 bases are TGCAGCGTTGCAAAGGACAGGGGGCGCGACACCGGGGAGCTGTTTTTT.

There are many counts of this clonotype. The CDR3 DNA reads TGTGCCAGCAGCTCGGGACTAGCGGGAAACTACGAGCAGTACTTC. It translates to CASSSGLAGNYEQYF. The rearrangement joins TRBV7-2 to TRBJ2-7; 13 positions agree with TRBD2. Germline V gene data show CDR1 as SGHTA and CDR2 as FQGNSA. CDR3 size: 15 residues. J was trimmed by 3 bases and V by 4 bases; bases with no gene match: 3.

This clonotype was found a few times. J is TRBJ2-1 and V is TRBV11-2; 7 bases line up with TRBD2. Germline CDR1 reads SGHAT; CDR2 reads FQNNGV. V lost 5 bases and J lost 3; bases outside the gene matches: 13. There are 17 residues in the CDR3. The CDR3 DNA follows: TGTGCCAGCAGCCCGACCCGAGCGGGAAACATCTACAATGAGCAGTTCTTC. Translated: CASSPTRAGNIYNEQFF.